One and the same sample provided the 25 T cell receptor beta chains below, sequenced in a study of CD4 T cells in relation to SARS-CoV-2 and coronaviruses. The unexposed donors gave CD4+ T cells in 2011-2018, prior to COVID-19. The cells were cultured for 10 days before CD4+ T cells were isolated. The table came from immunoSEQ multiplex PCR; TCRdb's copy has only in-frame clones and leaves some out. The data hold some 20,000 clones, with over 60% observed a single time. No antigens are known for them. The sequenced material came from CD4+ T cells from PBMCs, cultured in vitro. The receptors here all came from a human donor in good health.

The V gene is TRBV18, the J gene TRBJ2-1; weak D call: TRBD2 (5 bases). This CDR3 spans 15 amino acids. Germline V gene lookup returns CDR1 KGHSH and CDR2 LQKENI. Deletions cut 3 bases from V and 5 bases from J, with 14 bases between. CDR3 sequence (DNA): TGTGCCAGCTCACCGTTAGGGAGTCGCGACAATGAGCAGTTCTTC. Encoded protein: CASSPLGSRDNEQFF.

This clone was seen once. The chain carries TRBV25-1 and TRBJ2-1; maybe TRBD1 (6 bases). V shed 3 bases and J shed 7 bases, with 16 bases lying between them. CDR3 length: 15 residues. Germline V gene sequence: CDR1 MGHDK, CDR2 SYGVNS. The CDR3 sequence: CASSDFGGSWNEQFF. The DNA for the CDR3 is TGTGCCAGCAGTGATTTTGGGGGCTCTTGGAATGAGCAGTTCTTC.

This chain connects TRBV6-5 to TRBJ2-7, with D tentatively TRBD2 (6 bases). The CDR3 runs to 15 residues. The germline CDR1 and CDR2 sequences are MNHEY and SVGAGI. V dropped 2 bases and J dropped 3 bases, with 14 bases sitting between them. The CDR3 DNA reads TGTGCCAGCAGTTACGTTGCGGGACCCTTCTACGAGCAGTACTTC. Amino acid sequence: CASSYVAGPFYEQYF.

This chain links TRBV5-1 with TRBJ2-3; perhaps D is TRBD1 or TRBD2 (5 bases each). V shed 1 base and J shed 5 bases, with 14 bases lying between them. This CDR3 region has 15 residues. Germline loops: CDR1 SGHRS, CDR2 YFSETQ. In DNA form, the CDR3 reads TGCGCCAGCAGCTTGAGGGGAGTGGAAAAAGATACGCAGTATTTT. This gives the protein CASSLRGVEKDTQYF. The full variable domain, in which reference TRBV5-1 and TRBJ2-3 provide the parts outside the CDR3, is KAGVTQTPRYLIKTRGQQVTLSCSPISGHRSVSWYQQTPGQGLQFLFEYFSETQRNKGNFPGRFSGRQFSNSRSEMNVSTLELGDSALYLCASSLRGVEKDTQYFGPGTRLTVL.

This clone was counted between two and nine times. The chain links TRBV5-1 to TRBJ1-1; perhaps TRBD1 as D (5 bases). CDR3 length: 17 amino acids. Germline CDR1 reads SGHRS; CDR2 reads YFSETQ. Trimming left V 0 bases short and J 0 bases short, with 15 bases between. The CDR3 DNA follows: TGCGCCAGCAGCTTGGCTTTTGGGGAGGGGATGAACACTGAAGCTTTCTTT. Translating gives CASSLAFGEGMNTEAFF.

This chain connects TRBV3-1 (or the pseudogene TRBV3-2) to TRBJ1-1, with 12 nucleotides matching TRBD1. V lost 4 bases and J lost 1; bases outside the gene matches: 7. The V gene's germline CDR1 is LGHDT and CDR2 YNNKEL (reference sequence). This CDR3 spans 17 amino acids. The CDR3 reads CASSPRGQGAWNTEAFF. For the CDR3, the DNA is TGTGCCAGCAGCCCCCGGGGACAGGGGGCCTGGAACACTGAAGCTTTCTTT.

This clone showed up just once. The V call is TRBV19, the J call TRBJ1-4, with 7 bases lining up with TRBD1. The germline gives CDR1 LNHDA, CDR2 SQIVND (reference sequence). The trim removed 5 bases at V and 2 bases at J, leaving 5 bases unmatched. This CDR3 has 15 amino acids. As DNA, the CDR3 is TGTGCCAGTAGTCAAGGGGGCGCGACTAATGAAAAACTGTTTTTT. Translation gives CASSQGGATNEKLFF.

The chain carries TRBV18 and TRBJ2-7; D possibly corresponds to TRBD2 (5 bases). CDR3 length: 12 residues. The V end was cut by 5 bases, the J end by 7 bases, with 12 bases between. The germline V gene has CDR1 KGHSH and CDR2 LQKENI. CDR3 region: CASSDNRGEQYF. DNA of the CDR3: TGTGCCAGCTCAGATAACCGGGGTGAGCAGTACTTC.

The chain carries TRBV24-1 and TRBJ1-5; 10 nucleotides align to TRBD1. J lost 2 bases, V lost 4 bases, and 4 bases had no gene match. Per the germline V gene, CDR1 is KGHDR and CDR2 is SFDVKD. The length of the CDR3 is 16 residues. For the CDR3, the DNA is TGTGCCACCAGTGACCCGACAGGGGGCGGCAATCAGCCCCAGCATTTT. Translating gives CATSDPTGGGNQPQHF.

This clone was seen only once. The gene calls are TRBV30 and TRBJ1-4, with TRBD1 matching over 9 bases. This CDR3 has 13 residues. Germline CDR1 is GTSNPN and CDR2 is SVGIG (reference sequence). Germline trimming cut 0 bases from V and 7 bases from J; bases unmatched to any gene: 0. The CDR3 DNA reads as TGTGCCTGGAGTGTACAGGGGGCTGAAAAACTGTTTTTT. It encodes CAWSVQGAEKLFF. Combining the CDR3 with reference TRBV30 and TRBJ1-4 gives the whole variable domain SQTIHQWPATLVQPVGSPLSLECTVEGTSNPNLYWYRQAAGRGLQLLFYSVGIGQISSEVPQNLSASRPQDRQFILSSKKLLLSDSGFYLCAWSVQGAEKLFFGSGTQLSVL.

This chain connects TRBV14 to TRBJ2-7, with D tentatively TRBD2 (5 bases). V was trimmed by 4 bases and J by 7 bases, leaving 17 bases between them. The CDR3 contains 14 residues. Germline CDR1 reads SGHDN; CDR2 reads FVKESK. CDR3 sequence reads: CASSPSGPAGEQYF. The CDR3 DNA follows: TGTGCCAGCAGCCCATCGGGCCCGGCGGGTGAGCAGTACTTC.

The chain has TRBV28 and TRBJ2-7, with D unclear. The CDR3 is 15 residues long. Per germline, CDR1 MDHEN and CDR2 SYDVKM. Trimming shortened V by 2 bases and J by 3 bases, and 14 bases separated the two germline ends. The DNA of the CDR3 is TGTGCCAGCAGTTTAGGGTTGGCAGTGAGCTACGAGCAGTACTTC. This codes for CASSLGLAVSYEQYF.

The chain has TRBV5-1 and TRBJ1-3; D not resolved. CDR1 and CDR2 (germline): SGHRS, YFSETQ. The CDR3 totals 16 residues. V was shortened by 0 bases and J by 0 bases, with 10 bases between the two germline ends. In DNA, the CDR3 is TGCGCCAGCAGCTTGGATGGTCAGAGCTCTGGAAACACCATATATTTT. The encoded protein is CASSLDGQSSGNTIYF.

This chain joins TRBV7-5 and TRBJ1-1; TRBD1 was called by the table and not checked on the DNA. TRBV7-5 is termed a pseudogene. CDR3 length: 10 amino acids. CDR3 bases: TGTGCCAGAAGCACAAAAGAAGCTTTCTTT. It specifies CARSTKEAFF.

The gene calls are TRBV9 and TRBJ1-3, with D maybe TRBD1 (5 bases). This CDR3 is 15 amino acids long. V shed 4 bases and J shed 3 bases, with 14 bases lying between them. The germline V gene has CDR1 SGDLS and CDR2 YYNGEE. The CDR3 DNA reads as TGTGCCAGCAGCCTCAGGGACTTCGGTGGAAACACCATATATTTT. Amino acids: CASSLRDFGGNTIYF.

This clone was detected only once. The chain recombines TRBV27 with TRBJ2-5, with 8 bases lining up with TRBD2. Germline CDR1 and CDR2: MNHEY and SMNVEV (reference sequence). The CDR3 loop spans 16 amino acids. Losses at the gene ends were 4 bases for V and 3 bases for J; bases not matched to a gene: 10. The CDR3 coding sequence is TGTGCCAGCAGTTCGGGACCATGGCGGGGGGAAGAGACCCAGTACTTC. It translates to CASSSGPWRGEETQYF.

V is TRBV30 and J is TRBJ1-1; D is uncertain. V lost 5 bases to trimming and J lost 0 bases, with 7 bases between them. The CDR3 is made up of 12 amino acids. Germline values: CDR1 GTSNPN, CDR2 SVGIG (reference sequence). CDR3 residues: CAWELLNTEAFF. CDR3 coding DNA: TGTGCCTGGGAATTATTGAACACTGAAGCTTTCTTT.

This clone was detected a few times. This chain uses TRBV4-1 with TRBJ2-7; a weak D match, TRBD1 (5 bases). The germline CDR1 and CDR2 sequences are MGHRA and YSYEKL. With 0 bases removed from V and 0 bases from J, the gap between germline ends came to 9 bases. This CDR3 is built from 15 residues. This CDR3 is CASSQDTGYSYEQYF. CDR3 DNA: TGCGCCAGCAGCCAAGATACAGGTTACTCCTACGAGCAGTACTTC.

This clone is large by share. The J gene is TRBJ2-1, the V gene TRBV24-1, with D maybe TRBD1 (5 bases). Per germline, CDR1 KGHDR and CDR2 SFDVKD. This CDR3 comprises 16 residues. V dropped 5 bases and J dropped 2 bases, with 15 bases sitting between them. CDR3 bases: TGTGCCACCAGTGTTAGTCCGGAAGGGGCCTACAATGAGCAGTTCTTC. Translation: CATSVSPEGAYNEQFF.

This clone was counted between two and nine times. The CDR3 is CASSKAAGFSTDTQYF. CDR3 bases: TGTGCCAGCAGCAAGGCGGCGGGGTTTAGCACAGATACGCAGTATTTT. The chain is built from TRBV7-7 and TRBJ2-3; TRBD2 might be the D (6 bases). The CDR3 covers 16 residues. Trimming stripped 5 bases from V and 0 bases from J, with 15 bases between. Germline CDR1 and CDR2: SSHAT and FNYEAQ (reference sequence).

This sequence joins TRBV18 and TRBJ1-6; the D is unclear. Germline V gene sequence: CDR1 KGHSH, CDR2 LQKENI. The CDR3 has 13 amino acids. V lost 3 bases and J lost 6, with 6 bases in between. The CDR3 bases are TGTGCCAGCTCACCCGGTACTAATTCACCCCTCCACTTT. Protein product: CASSPGTNSPLHF.

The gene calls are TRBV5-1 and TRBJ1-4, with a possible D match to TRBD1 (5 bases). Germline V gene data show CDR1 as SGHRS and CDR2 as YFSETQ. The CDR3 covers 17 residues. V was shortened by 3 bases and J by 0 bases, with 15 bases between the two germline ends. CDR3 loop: CASSSGTFSATNEKLFF. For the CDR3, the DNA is TGCGCCAGCAGCTCCGGGACTTTCAGTGCAACTAATGAAAAACTGTTTTTT.

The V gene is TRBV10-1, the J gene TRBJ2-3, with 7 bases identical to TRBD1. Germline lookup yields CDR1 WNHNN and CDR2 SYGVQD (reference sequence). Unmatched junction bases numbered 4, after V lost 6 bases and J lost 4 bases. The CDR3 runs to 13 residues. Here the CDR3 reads CASREQGADTQYF. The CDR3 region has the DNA TGCGCCAGCAGGGAGCAGGGGGCAGATACGCAGTATTTT.

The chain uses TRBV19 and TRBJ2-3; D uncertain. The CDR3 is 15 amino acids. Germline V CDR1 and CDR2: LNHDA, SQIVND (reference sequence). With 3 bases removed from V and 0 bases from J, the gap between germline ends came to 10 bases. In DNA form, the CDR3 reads TGTGCCAGTAGTATCGCGTCAGGAAGCACAGATACGCAGTATTTT. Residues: CASSIASGSTDTQYF.

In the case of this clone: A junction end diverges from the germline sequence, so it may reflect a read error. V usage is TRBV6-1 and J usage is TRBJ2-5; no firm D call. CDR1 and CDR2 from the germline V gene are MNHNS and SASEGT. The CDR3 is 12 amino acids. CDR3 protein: CASREAKETQYF. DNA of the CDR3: TGTGCCAGCAGAGAAGCGAAAGAGACCCAGTACTTC.